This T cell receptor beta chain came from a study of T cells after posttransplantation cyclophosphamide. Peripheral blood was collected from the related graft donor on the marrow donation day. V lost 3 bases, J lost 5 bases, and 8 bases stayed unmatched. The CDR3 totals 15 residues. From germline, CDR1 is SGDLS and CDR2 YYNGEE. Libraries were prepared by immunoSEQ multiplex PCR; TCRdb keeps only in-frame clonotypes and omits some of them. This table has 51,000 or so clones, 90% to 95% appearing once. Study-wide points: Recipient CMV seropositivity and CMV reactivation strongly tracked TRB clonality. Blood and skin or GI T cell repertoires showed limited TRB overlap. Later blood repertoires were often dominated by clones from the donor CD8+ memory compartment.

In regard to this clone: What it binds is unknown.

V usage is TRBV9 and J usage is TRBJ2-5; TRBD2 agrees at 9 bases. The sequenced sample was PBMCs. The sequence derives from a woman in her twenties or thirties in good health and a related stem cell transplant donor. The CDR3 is CASSAGTSSGETQYF. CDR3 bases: TGTGCCAGCAGCGCCGGGACTAGCAGTGGGGAGACCCAGTACTTC.